This T cell receptor (beta chain) was sequenced in a study of blood T cell repertoires in COVID-19. Study details: Samples taken during acute and convalescent COVID-19 were collected in the United States, Italy and Spain. Nucleic acid was either cDNA or gDNA, and it came from T cells, B-cell-depleted T cells, or PBMCs.

The germline V and J ends were trimmed by 2 bases and 4 bases, with 8 bases remaining between them. There are 13 residues in the CDR3. Germline V lookup: CDR1 LGHNT, CDR2 FRNRAP. In the study's own analysis: It was from reference gene primer amplification that nucleated cell counts were estimated. TCRdb's copy holds only in-frame clones and misses some; the assay was immunoSEQ multiplex PCR. Clone size and the V and J calls come from that table; the DNA yielded D and trimming. The sample has roughly 250,000 clones; about 80% are singletons. This receptor was obtained from a woman aged 80 or over with acute or convalescent COVID-19. Sequenced material: peripheral blood. V and J are TRBV12-5 and TRBJ1-1, with unresolved D. The CDR3 DNA reads as TGTGCTAGTGGTTTGTGGGGAGGCACTGAAGCTTTCTTT. It yields the protein CASGLWGGTEAFF.